These T cell receptor beta chains were read from a single sample in a study of beta chain features in type 1 diabetes. The assay was immunoSEQ multiplex PCR, and TCRdb's table has in-frame clones only and misses some. Among around 300,000 clones listed, around 10% were seen once. Sequencing used naive CD4+ T cells from blood. These TCRs come from a woman in her twenties or thirties in good health. Both conserved end residues are trimmed from each CDR3.

TRBJ2-7 | TRBV4-2 | ASSLRLAGAGEQY
TRBJ2-5 | TRBV18 | ASSGTGGLETQY
TRBJ2-2 | TRBV28 | AIESPNTGELF
TRBJ2-7 | TRBV5-4 | ASSQTGVPYEQY
TRBJ2-3 | TRBV7-8 | ASSFSAGGNTDTQY
TRBJ2-3 | TRBV18 | ASSPLAGGGTDTQY
TRBJ2-7 | TRBV5-5 | ASSLAGNEQY
TRBJ2-1 | TRBV7-6 | ASSPGFESNEQF
TRBJ2-4 | TRBV27 | ASSAWSGKNIQY
TRBJ2-5 | TRBV28 | ASSILGPQETQY
TRBJ2-7 | TRBV28 | ASSSQVNRHSS
TRBJ1-2 | TRBV29-1 | SVSTGHGYT
TRBJ2-7 | TRBV18 | ASSPPGLAGGYEQY
TRBJ2-7 | TRBV5-4 | ASSLDLASGEFSYEQY
TRBJ2-3 | TRBV15 | ATSSGKGLGQGLTDTQY
TRBJ2-1 | TRBV19 | ASSIAPGYYEQF
TRBJ2-4 | TRBV18 | ASSQDRANIQY
TRBJ2-5 | TRBV7-2 | ASSLGGGSSGQETQY
TRBJ2-1 | TRBV30 | AWSSPGSYNEQF
TRBJ2-5 | TRBV4-2 | ASSQKGTEETQY
TRBJ2-3 | TRBV19 | ASSITGLAASTDTQY
TRBJ2-3 | TRBV5-5 | ASSSTSGSADTQY
TRBJ2-7 | TRBV9 | ASSVVWRLSSYEQY
TRBJ2-1 | TRBV18 | ASYRELAGNSYNEQF
TRBJ2-7 | TRBV14 | ASSLRAQGGSDEQY
TRBJ2-7 | TRBV5-4 | ASSVGQGPYEQY
TRBJ2-7 | TRBV27 | ASRIGQGVVYEQY
TRBJ2-7 | TRBV29-1 | SVLLVSYEQY
TRBJ2-2 | TRBV6-9 | ASRLAENTGELF
TRBJ2-1 | TRBV2 | ASSGTSGPGDEQF
TRBJ1-5 | TRBV28 | ASSLARTGNDQPQH
TRBJ2-6 | TRBV5-5 | ASSLDRGSGANVLT
TRBJ2-2 | TRBV18 | ASSQTPGLNTGELF
TRBJ2-1 | TRBV5-1 | ASSRLAGGNPNYEQF
TRBJ2-6 | TRBV2 | ASTVRTVPLSGANVLT
TRBJ1-1 | TRBV7-3 | ASSLSQGNTEAF
TRBJ2-1 | TRBV18 | ASSLGLAGGGEQF
TRBJ2-2 | TRBV6-6 | ASSHPGGIGTGELF
TRBJ1-2 | TRBV15 | ATGMGQSYGYT
TRBJ2-5 | TRBV30 | AWSGSGRAEVQY
TRBJ2-4 | TRBV27 | ASSITGLAGGPERKNIQY
TRBJ2-1 | TRBV9 | ASSPLAGDYNEQF
- | TRBV7-8 | ASRPTSGSRPYEQY
TRBJ1-1 | TRBV30 | AWSVQRKTEAF
TRBJ1-4 | TRBV6-4 | ASSGFGEKLF
TRBJ1-5 | TRBV5-1 | ASSLAGTGSQPQH
TRBJ2-2 | TRBV9 | ASSVVPGGARGGELF
TRBJ1-5 | TRBV29-1 | SVAGVGQPQH
TRBJ2-7 | TRBV5-1 | ASTGYNYEQY
TRBJ2-7 | TRBV2 | ASRRDRGDEQY
TRBJ2-3 | TRBV14 | ASSQGVGGADTQY